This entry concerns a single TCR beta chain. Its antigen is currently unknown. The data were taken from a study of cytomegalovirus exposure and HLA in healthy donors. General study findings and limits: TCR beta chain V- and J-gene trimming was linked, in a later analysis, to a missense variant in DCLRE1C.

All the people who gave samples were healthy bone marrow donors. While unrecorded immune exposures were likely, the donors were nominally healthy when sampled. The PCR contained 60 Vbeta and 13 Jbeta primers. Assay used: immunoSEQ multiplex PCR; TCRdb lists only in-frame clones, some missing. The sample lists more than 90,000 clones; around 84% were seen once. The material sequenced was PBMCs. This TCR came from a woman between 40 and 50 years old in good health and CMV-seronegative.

CDR3 DNA: TGTGCCAGCAGCTTGTTTCCCCCACGGTCAATGAACACTGAAGCTTTCTTT. Its protein product is CASSLFPPRSMNTEAFF. The chain has TRBV5-5 and TRBJ1-1; the D is unclear. The CDR3 is 17 amino acids. Trimming removed 1 base from V and 0 bases from J, with 16 bases in between. In germline, CDR1 is SGHKS, CDR2 YYEKEE (reference sequence).